This is a list of T cell receptor beta chains from one sample in a study of cytomegalovirus exposure and HLA in healthy donors. Profiling relied on immunoSEQ multiplex PCR, and the TCRdb table lists in-frame clones only, not all of them. The sample lists roughly 150,000 clones; around four fifths were seen once. Sequences were obtained from PBMCs. These receptors all come from a man in his thirties or forties in good health and CMV-seronegative. The CDR3 runs from the conserved cysteine through the conserved F or W. Fields, in order: clone size, D gene, CDR3 length, V gene, J gene, CDR3 DNA, CDR3 protein. A D gene is named only where the DNA matches it firmly. Some rows mark clone size as missing; the rest say once, few, many or name a class of expanded clone.

.,TRBD2,14,TRBV10-3,TRBJ2-3,TGTGCCACCCGGACTAGCGGGACCACAGATACGCAGTATTTT,CATRTSGTTDTQYF
.,.,16,TRBV4-1,TRBJ1-5,TGCGCCAGCAGCCCTCTAACAGGGATGAGGAATCAGCCCCAGCATTTT,CASSPLTGMRNQPQHF
once,.,14,TRBV27,TRBJ1-4,TGTGCCAGCAGTTTCGGCCTAGCAGGTGAAAAACTGTTTTTT,CASSFGLAGEKLFF
.,TRBD1,15,TRBV27,TRBJ1-4,TGTGCCAGCCGATCCATAGGGACAGGGGGTGAAAAACTGTTTTTT,CASRSIGTGGEKLFF
.,.,13,TRBV7-9,TRBJ2-5,TGTGCCAGCAGCTTAATGGCCTCGGAGACCCAGTACTTC,CASSLMASETQYF
once,.,15,TRBV5-4,TRBJ2-7,TGTGCCAGCAGCCCGCAGGCGGGGCACTCCTACGAGCAGTACTTC,CASSPQAGHSYEQYF
.,TRBD2,11,TRBV7-2,TRBJ2-7,TGTGCCAGCAGCGGGAGGGACCAGCAGTACTTC,CASSGRDQQYF
.,TRBD1,16,TRBV7-3,TRBJ2-3,TGTGCCAGCAGCTTATTAGGGCAGGGGGCTTCAGATACGCAGTATTTT,CASSLLGQGASDTQYF
.,TRBD2,17,TRBV7-2,TRBJ2-2,TGTGCCAGCAGCTTAAGGACACTAGCGGGGGGGCCCGGGGAGCTGTTTTTT,CASSLRTLAGGPGELFF
.,.,14,TRBV30,TRBJ2-1,TGTGCCTGGAGCCCCCGCCTAGCTAGGAATGAGCAGTTCTTC,CAWSPRLARNEQFF
.,TRBD1,15,TRBV28,TRBJ2-7,TGTGCCAGCAGTTTAACGACAGGGGCCACCTACGAGCAGTACTTC,CASSLTTGATYEQYF
.,TRBD1,16,TRBV27,TRBJ2-3,TGTGCCAGCAGTTTAGCGGGCGACAGGGTTACAGATACGCAGTATTTT,CASSLAGDRVTDTQYF
.,TRBD2,15,TRBV6-5,TRBJ2-4,TGTGCCAGCAGGGGCGGGGGGGCAGCCAAAAACATTCAGTACTTC,CASRGGGAAKNIQYF
few,.,18,TRBV23-1,TRBJ2-1,TGCGCCAGCAGTCATCACTCTCCTGGGAGCGGCTCCTACAATGAGCAGTTCTTC,CASSHHSPGSGSYNEQFF
.,.,16,TRBV5-1,TRBJ2-7,TGCGCCAGCAGCTACCGACAGTTACCCGGAACCTACGAGCAGTACTTC,CASSYRQLPGTYEQYF
.,.,13,TRBV10-3,TRBJ2-7,TGTGCCATCAGTGTAGAGAGCTCCTACGAGCAGTACTTC,CAISVESSYEQYF
few,TRBD2,20,TRBV4-3,TRBJ2-2,TGCGCCAGCAGCCAAGATAAGAGCGGGAGGGCCCGTCGAAACACCGGGGAGCTGTTTTTT,CASSQDKSGRARRNTGELFF
.,.,16,TRBV5-6,TRBJ1-3,TGTGCCAGCAGCTTGGCCGGGTTTTCGGCTGGAAACACCATATATTTT,CASSLAGFSAGNTIYF
.,TRBD1,15,TRBV25-1,TRBJ2-7,TGTGCCAGCAGTGAACTCGACAGGGCCTCCTACGAGCAGTACTTC,CASSELDRASYEQYF
.,TRBD2,16,TRBV5-1,TRBJ2-7,TGCGCCAGCAGCCTCCGGGGTAGCGGGAGGGCAAACGAGCAGTACTTC,CASSLRGSGRANEQYF
.,.,11,TRBV28,TRBJ2-7,TGTGCCAGCAGTTTAATCCGCGAGCAGTACTTC,CASSLIREQYF
.,TRBD1,17,TRBV5-4,TRBJ1-2,TGTGCCAGCAGCACCGGGACTAGACAGGGGGCGTACTATGGCTACACCTTC,CASSTGTRQGAYYGYTF
.,.,17,TRBV13,TRBJ2-1,TGTGCCAGCAGCTTAGAAGGGGGCGGGAGGTTCAACAATGAGCAGTTCTTC,CASSLEGGGRFNNEQFF
.,TRBD2,15,TRBV15,TRBJ2-2,TGTGCCACCAGCTTAGGACTAGCTGGGACCGGGGAGCTGTTTTTT,CATSLGLAGTGELFF
.,.,13,TRBV19,TRBJ1-5,TGTGCCAGTATGGGGGGACTCTTTCAGCCCCAGCATTTT,CASMGGLFQPQHF
.,.,13,TRBV4-3,TRBJ2-7,TGCGCCAGCAGCCAGAGAACGGTTTCCGAGCAGTACTTC,CASSQRTVSEQYF
.,TRBD1,16,TRBV29-1,TRBJ2-7,TGCAGCGCTATCAATTTGGACAGGGTGGGCTCCTACGAGCAGTACTTC,CSAINLDRVGSYEQYF
once,.,14,TRBV25-1,TRBJ2-7,TGTGCCAGTATAGAGAGGGTCTTCCCCTACGAGCAGTACTTC,CASIERVFPYEQYF
once,TRBD1,16,TRBV27,TRBJ2-2,TGTGCCAGCAGTAATTTAGGACAGGGGAGCACCGGGGAGCTGTTTTTT,CASSNLGQGSTGELFF
.,TRBD2,15,TRBV5-4,TRBJ2-3,TGTGCCAGCAGCTTGGTCGGGGGGTACGGAGATACGCAGTATTTT,CASSLVGGYGDTQYF
.,TRBD1,16,TRBV7-2,TRBJ2-7,TGTGCCAGCAGCTTAGCCGGGACAGACAATACCTACGAGCAGTACTTC,CASSLAGTDNTYEQYF
.,TRBD2,15,TRBV5-4,TRBJ2-7,TGTGCCAGCAGCTTCCCGGGACTAGCGGCTTACGAGCAGTACTTC,CASSFPGLAAYEQYF
.,TRBD1,16,TRBV5-1,TRBJ2-1,TGCGCCAGCAGCCTCCCCCGGGACAGGGAGGGCGATGAGCAGTTCTTC,CASSLPRDREGDEQFF
.,TRBD2,17,TRBV7-3,TRBJ2-5,TGTGCCAGCAGCTCCGGGACTAGCGGGGGGGCCGGTGAGACCCAGTACTTC,CASSSGTSGGAGETQYF
.,TRBD1,17,TRBV4-3,TRBJ1-3,TGCGCCAGCAGCCTCCAGACAGGGGCCAGCTCTGGAAACACCATATATTTT,CASSLQTGASSGNTIYF
once,.,15,TRBV7-2,TRBJ2-7,TGTGCCAGCAGCCCCCACCTATTTAGCCCCCACGAGCAGTACTTC,CASSPHLFSPHEQYF
.,.,14,TRBV10-2,TRBJ2-7,TGCGCCAGCAGTGAGTCGCAGGAACCCTACGAGCAGTACTTC,CASSESQEPYEQYF
.,TRBD1,17,TRBV5-1,TRBJ2-5,TGCGCCAGCAGCCCGGGGTCAACCACAGGGGGCGGAGAGACCCAGTACTTC,CASSPGSTTGGGETQYF
.,TRBD2,15,TRBV11-3,TRBJ2-3,TGTGCCAGCAGCCGGACTAGCGGGAGCACAGATACGCAGTATTTT,CASSRTSGSTDTQYF
few,.,13,TRBV5-6,TRBJ1-4,TGTGCCAGCAGCTTGTGGGGAGGGCGAAAACTGTTTTTT,CASSLWGGRKLFF
.,TRBD1,17,TRBV28,TRBJ2-6,TGTGCCAGCAGTTTGGGACAGGGGGGTGCTGGGGCCAACGTCCTGACTTTC,CASSLGQGGAGANVLTF
once,TRBD1,14,TRBV4-2,TRBJ1-2,TGTGCCAGCAGGGGCGGGGCAGGGGGGTCGGGCTACACCTTC,CASRGGAGGSGYTF
.,TRBD2,15,TRBV5-1,TRBJ2-1,TGCGCCAGCAGCTACAGCGGGAGGGCCGTAAATGAGCAGTTCTTC,CASSYSGRAVNEQFF
.,TRBD2,14,TRBV7-7,TRBJ2-1,TGTGCTAGCAGCTTAGTGCGGGAGCTAGGTGAGCAGTTCTTC,CASSLVRELGEQFF
.,TRBD1,16,TRBV4-1,TRBJ2-7,TGCGCCAGCAGCCAATCCCCAGGGGGATCGCTCTACGAGCAGTACTTC,CASSQSPGGSLYEQYF
.,TRBD2,14,TRBV19,TRBJ2-1,TGTGCCAGCGGACTAGCGGGGGGGCGAAATGAGCAGTTCTTC,CASGLAGGRNEQFF
once,TRBD1,14,TRBV6-5,TRBJ2-7,TGTGCCAGCAGTAACCGGGACAGGGACCACGAGCAGTACTTC,CASSNRDRDHEQYF
.,TRBD1,17,TRBV19,TRBJ1-1,TGTGCCAGTAGTCCCCGGGACAGGGGATCGGTATACACTGAAGCTTTCTTT,CASSPRDRGSVYTEAFF